Shown below are 20 T cell receptor beta chains from a single sample sequenced in a study of T-cell reconstitution after alpha-beta-depleted transplantation in children. Unique molecular identifiers were incorporated during preparation of the TCRbeta library. In TCRdb, the PCR reads were re-called with MiXCR into one record per CDR3 protein. This table holds hundreds of thousands of distinct CDR3 sequences, around 14% found once. The source material was PBMCs, sampled before TCRalphabeta/CD19-depleted stem cell transplant. Receptors were obtained from a girl under 10 years old with congenital amegakaryocytic thrombocytopenia, due to receive a stem cell transplant.

The sample holds a few counts of this clonotype. This sequence joins TRBV7-9 and TRBJ1-1; D is perhaps TRBD1 (6 bases). The length of the CDR3 is 13 residues. Trimming removed 4 bases at V and 8 bases at J, with 14 bases between. Germline V gene data show CDR1 as SEHNR and CDR2 as FQNEAQ (reference sequence). The CDR3 loop reads CASSSRGGPEAFF. The CDR3 nucleotides are TGTGCCAGCAGCTCAAGGGGGGGACCCGAAGCTTTCTTT. Combining the CDR3 with reference TRBV7-9 and TRBJ1-1 gives the whole variable domain DTGVSQNPRHKITKRGQNVTFRCDPISEHNRLYWYRQTLGQGPEFLTYFQNEAQLEKSRLLSDRFSAERPKGSFSTLEIQRTEQGDSAMYLCASSSRGGPEAFFGQGTRLTVV.

The rearrangement links TRBV5-1 to TRBJ1-1; D is uncertain. V shed 4 bases and J shed 3 bases, with 13 bases lying between them. CDR1 and CDR2 from the germline V gene are SGHRS and YFSETQ. CDR3 size: 14 residues. The chain's CDR3 is CASSPRVDYTEAFF. Written as DNA, the CDR3 is TGCGCCAGCAGCCCCCGGGTCGATTACACTGAAGCTTTCTTT.

This clonotype showed up many times. The genes are TRBV10-3 and TRBJ2-1; 13 positions match TRBD2. CDR1 is ENHRY, CDR2 SYGVKD, per germline. This CDR3 contains 18 residues. Trimming removed 6 bases from V and 6 bases from J; junction bases left unmatched: 14. The CDR3 bases are TGTGCCATCAGCCCGGGACTAGCGGGATACGGGGCGGGCAATGAGCAGTTCTTC. Translated, it gives CAISPGLAGYGAGNEQFF.

This sequence joins TRBV2 and TRBJ2-5; 7 nucleotides line up with TRBD1. The CDR3 length is 15 residues. Germline trimming cut 6 bases from V and 0 bases from J; bases unmatched to any gene: 7. Germline lookup yields CDR1 SNHLY and CDR2 FYNNEI. CDR3 region: CASSDDRVYQETQYF. The CDR3 DNA reads TGTGCCAGCAGCGACGACAGGGTCTACCAAGAGACCCAGTACTTC.

This clonotype has at least ten counts. The chain couples TRBV5-1 to TRBJ2-1; D perhaps matches TRBD1 (6 bases). Trimming removed 0 bases from V and 9 bases from J, with 16 bases in between. The CDR3 spans 15 residues. CDR1 SGHRS and CDR2 YFSETQ come from the germline V gene. CDR3 sequence: CASSLAPETGFEQFF. The CDR3 DNA is TGCGCCAGCAGCTTGGCCCCCGAGACAGGATTTGAGCAGTTCTTC.

The genes are TRBV20-1 and TRBJ2-7; 9 bases match TRBD2. The CDR3 covers 13 residues. Per germline, CDR1 DFQATT and CDR2 SNEGSKA (reference sequence). V was clipped by 6 bases and J by 2 bases; unmatched bases: 5. CDR3: CSATRTSAYEQYF. The CDR3 nucleotides are TGCAGTGCCACGCGGACTAGCGCCTACGAGCAGTACTTC.

Concerning this clonotype itself: The CDR3 ends on some other residue instead of the conserved phenylalanine or tryptophan, so this is likely a read error. In nucleotides, the CDR3 is TGTGCCAGCAGCTTAGCGGTGGGGGCCGAGCAGTACTCC. Residues: CASSLAVGAEQYS. The chain couples TRBV7-2 to TRBJ2-7; perhaps TRBD1 as D (6 bases). The V end was cut by 0 bases, the J end by 6 bases, with 9 bases between. Looked up from germline, CDR1 is SGHTA and CDR2 is FQGNSA. The CDR3 sequence is 13 residues long.

The chain recombines TRBV16 with TRBJ2-4, with 8 nucleotides matching TRBD1. V lost 3 bases to trimming and J lost 9 bases; unmatched junction nucleotides: 4. This CDR3 has 13 residues. From germline, CDR1 is KGHSY and CDR2 FQNENV. The CDR3 region has the DNA TGTGCCAGCAGCCACAGACAGGGGAGCATTCAGTACTTC. It codes for CASSHRQGSIQYF.

This clonotype was seen at least ten times. This chain joins TRBV6-5 and TRBJ1-2, with a weak D call TRBD1 (5 bases). The CDR3 sequence is 16 residues long. The ends were cut back, 4 bases at V and 0 bases at J, with 15 bases in the middle. Per the germline V gene, CDR1 is MNHEY and CDR2 is SVGAGI. The CDR3 protein is CASSWGTGRANYGYTF. CDR3 in DNA: TGTGCCAGCAGTTGGGGAACAGGACGAGCTAACTATGGCTACACCTTC.

This clonotype was picked up many times. The CDR3 sequence is CSASRGQFVSHNEQFF. Here the CDR3 DNA reads TGCAGTGCTTCTCGGGGACAGTTTGTGTCCCACAATGAGCAGTTCTTC. The chain links TRBV20-1 to TRBJ2-1, with 7 positions matching TRBD1. The CDR3 totals 16 residues. V gave up 5 bases and J gave up 5 bases; unmatched junction bases: 15. Looked up from germline, CDR1 is DFQATT and CDR2 is SNEGSKA (reference sequence).

This clonotype occurred many times. The chain has TRBV12-3 or TRBV12-4 and TRBJ2-7; D uncertain. The CDR3 is 13 amino acids. V lost 2 bases and J 1 base, leaving 6 bases between the germline ends. The CDR3 loop is CASSLQVSYEQYF. The CDR3 coding sequence is TGTGCCAGCAGTTTACAGGTATCCTACGAGCAGTACTTC.

The chain employs TRBV20-1 and TRBJ2-3; D may be TRBD2 (6 bases). With 1 base removed from V and 0 bases from J, the gap between germline ends came to 17 bases. Germline V gives CDR1 DFQATT, CDR2 SNEGSKA (reference sequence). The CDR3 loop spans 17 amino acids. CDR3 sequence: CSARVYLLGLSTDTQYF. The CDR3 nucleotides read TGCAGTGCTAGAGTGTATTTATTGGGACTTAGCACAGATACGCAGTATTTT.

This clonotype was recorded a few times. This chain uses TRBV5-1 with TRBJ2-7; 9 nucleotides match TRBD1. The V gene's germline CDR1 is SGHRS and CDR2 YFSETQ. The trim removed 4 bases at V and 4 bases at J, leaving 12 bases unmatched. This CDR3 spans 16 amino acids. The CDR3 is CASSIAGTGREYEQYF. The CDR3 coding sequence is TGCGCCAGCAGCATAGCCGGGACAGGGAGGGAATACGAGCAGTACTTC.

This clonotype came up many times. The V gene is TRBV5-1, the J gene TRBJ2-2; 12 positions match TRBD2. CDR1 and CDR2 (germline): SGHRS, YFSETQ. CDR3 length equals 16 residues. J lost 2 bases, V lost 3 bases, and 2 bases had no gene match. CDR3 amino acids: CASSSGLAGNTGELFF. CDR3 sequence (DNA): TGCGCCAGCAGCTCAGGACTAGCGGGAAACACCGGGGAGCTGTTTTTT.

This clonotype was seen a single time. This may arise from a read error, as a much more abundant clone is one base away. This CDR3 is missing its conserved last phenylalanine or tryptophan, likely due to a read error. The chain links TRBV20-1 to TRBJ2-4, with D perhaps matching TRBD1 (6 bases). Germline-derived CDR1 and CDR2 are DFQATT and SNEGSKA (reference sequence). This CDR3 comprises 16 residues. Deletions cut 0 bases from V and 8 bases from J, with 20 bases between. In DNA, the CDR3 is TGCAGTGCTAGAGATGCAGGGGCAGGAAGAAAGTACATTCAGTACTAC. Amino acid sequence: CSARDAGAGRKYIQYY.

This clonotype was recorded at least ten times. This chain connects TRBV11-2 to TRBJ2-1; tentative D call: TRBD1 (6 bases). CDR3 length: 15 residues. Germline values: CDR1 SGHAT, CDR2 FQNNGV. Trimming cost V 2 bases and J 6 bases, with 14 bases left between them. The CDR3 protein is CASSLFRGAGNEQFF. CDR3 bases: TGTGCCAGCAGCTTATTCAGGGGCGCAGGCAATGAGCAGTTCTTC. The whole variable domain, filled in from reference TRBV11-2 and TRBJ2-1, reads EAGVAQSPRYKIIEKRQSVAFWCNPISGHATLYWYQQILGQGPKLLIQFQNNGVVDDSQLPKDRFSAERLKGVDSTLKIQPAKLEDSAVYLCASSLFRGAGNEQFFGPGTRLTVL.

The chain recombines TRBV27 with TRBJ2-1, with 9 bases identical to TRBD2. The CDR3 is 14 amino acids. With 5 bases clipped from V and 8 bases from J, the junction kept 7 bases outside the gene matches. CDR1 and CDR2 from the germline V gene are MNHEY and SMNVEV (reference sequence). In nucleotides, the CDR3 is TGTGCCAGCAGTAGAGTAGCGGGAGCGGATGAGCAGTTCTTC. Translated, it gives CASSRVAGADEQFF.

This clonotype showed up many times. The chain carries TRBV20-1 and TRBJ1-4; D not resolved. V lost 5 bases, J lost 14 bases, and 18 bases lay in between. Germline CDR1 is DFQATT and CDR2 is SNEGSKA (reference sequence). This CDR3 has 12 residues. The CDR3 loop reads CSAQPRGLRLFF. The DNA for the CDR3 is TGCAGTGCTCAGCCTCGCGGTTTACGGCTGTTTTTT.

This clonotype came up a few times. The genes are TRBV3-1 and TRBJ2-7, with D possibly TRBD2 on 6 matching bases. Trimming took off 4 bases at V and 5 bases at J, with 15 bases between the two ends. The CDR3 is 14 amino acids. CDR1 and CDR2 from the germline V gene are LGHDT and YNNKEL (reference sequence). Here the CDR3 DNA reads TGTGCCAGCAGCCGGGACGGGACTTTGGACGAGCAGTACTTC. Encoded protein: CASSRDGTLDEQYF.

With respect to this clonotype: The DNA is left out, because the CDR3 cannot be placed on it with certainty; the CDR3 is given as TCRdb lists it. The chain is built from TRBV24-1 and TRBJ1-5; the table calls TRBD1, which could not be checked here. The CDR3 spans 19 amino acids, including both terminal residues. Per germline, CDR1 KGHDR and CDR2 SFDVKD. CDR3 protein: CATSDFGPGDIIINQPQHF.